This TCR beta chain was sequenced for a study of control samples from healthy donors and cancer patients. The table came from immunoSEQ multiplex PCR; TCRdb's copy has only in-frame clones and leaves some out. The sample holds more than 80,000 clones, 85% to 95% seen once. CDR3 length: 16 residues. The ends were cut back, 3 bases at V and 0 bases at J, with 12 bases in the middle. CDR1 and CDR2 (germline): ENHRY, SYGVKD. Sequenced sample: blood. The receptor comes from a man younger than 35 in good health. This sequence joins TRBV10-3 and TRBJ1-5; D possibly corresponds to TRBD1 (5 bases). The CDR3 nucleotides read TGTGCCATCAGTGACTCGACAGTTCATAGCAATCAGCCCCAGCATTTT. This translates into CAISDSTVHSNQPQHF.